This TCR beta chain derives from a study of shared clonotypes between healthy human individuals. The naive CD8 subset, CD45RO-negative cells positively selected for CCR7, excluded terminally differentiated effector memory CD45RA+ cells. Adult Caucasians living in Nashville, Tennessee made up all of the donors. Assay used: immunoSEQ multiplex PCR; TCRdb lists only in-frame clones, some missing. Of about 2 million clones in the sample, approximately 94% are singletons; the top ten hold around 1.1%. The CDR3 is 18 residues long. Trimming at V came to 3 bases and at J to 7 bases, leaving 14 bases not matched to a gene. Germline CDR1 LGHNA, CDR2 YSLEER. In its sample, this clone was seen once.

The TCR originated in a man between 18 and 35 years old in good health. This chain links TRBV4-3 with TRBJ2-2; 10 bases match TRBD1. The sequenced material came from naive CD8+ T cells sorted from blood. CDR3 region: CASSQATAGTGAGGELFF. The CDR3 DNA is TGCGCCAGCAGCCAGGCCACCGCCGGGACAGGGGCGGGCGGGGAGCTGTTTTTT.